A selection of T cell receptor beta chains follows, all from one sample in a study of vaccination and CD4 T cells after COVID-19. TCRdb reanalysed the PCR reads using MiXCR and keeps one entry per CDR3 protein. The sample includes 20,000 to 25,000 distinct CDR3 sequences, roughly 60% of them seen just once. These receptors have no identified antigens. Sequenced here: CD4+ T cells from blood, cultured in vitro, sampled before SARS-CoV-2 vaccination. The receptor set was obtained from a human donor who received a COVID-19 vaccine. CDR3s include the opening cysteine and the closing phenylalanine or tryptophan. A D gene is named only where the DNA matches it firmly. Only part of the rows carry a size: once, few, many, or a class if the clone is expanded.

len	v_gene	d_gene	j_gene	abundance	CDR3aa	CDR3nt
15	TRBV7-9	-	TRBJ2-1	-	CASSLSGGASNEQFF	TGTGCCAGCAGCTTAAGTGGGGGGGCCAGTAATGAGCAGTTCTTC
14	TRBV2	-	TRBJ1-2	-	CASSSPTGGWGYTF	TGTGCCAGCAGCTCCCCAACGGGAGGTTGGGGCTACACCTTC
13	TRBV2	-	TRBJ1-2	-	CASYRADDYGYTF	TGTGCCAGCTACAGGGCGGACGACTATGGCTACACCTTC
14	TRBV20-1	-	TRBJ2-1	-	CSAPSEGSYNEQFF	TGCAGTGCACCATCCGAGGGGTCCTACAATGAGCAGTTCTTC
14	TRBV24-1	TRBD1	TRBJ2-3	-	CATTGTGVADTQYF	TGTGCCACCACCGGGACAGGGGTCGCAGATACGCAGTATTTT
15	TRBV20-1	-	TRBJ2-5	-	CSARAREVDLKTQYF	TGCAGTGCTAGAGCCAGGGAAGTCGATTTGAAGACCCAGTACTTC
15	TRBV7-2	-	TRBJ2-5	-	CASSLAGEGAETQYF	TGTGCCAGCAGCTTAGCGGGCGAAGGTGCGGAGACCCAGTACTTC
12	TRBV10-3	-	TRBJ2-7	-	CAISRGNYEQYF	TGTGCCATTTCCCGGGGGAACTACGAGCAGTACTTC
16	TRBV20-1	TRBD2	TRBJ2-3	-	CSARVPGLYYTDTQYF	TGCAGTGCTAGAGTTCCGGGACTATATTACACAGATACGCAGTATTTT
12	TRBV19	-	TRBJ1-1	-	CASSPPSGEAFF	TGTGCCAGTAGTCCCCCCTCAGGGGAAGCTTTCTTT
14	TRBV24-1	-	TRBJ1-2	-	CATSDNGRKEGYTF	TGTGCCACCAGTGACAATGGACGGAAAGAGGGCTACACCTTC
15	TRBV19	TRBD1	TRBJ1-6	-	CASSTLGQGDSPLHF	TGTGCCAGTAGTACGCTGGGACAGGGAGATTCACCCCTCCACTTT
14	TRBV20-1	TRBD1	TRBJ2-7	-	CSASYYRGPYEQYF	TGCAGTGCTAGTTATTACAGGGGGCCCTACGAGCAGTACTTC
14	TRBV2	TRBD1	TRBJ1-2	-	CASRDRGPNYGYTF	TGTGCCAGCAGGGACAGGGGACCTAACTATGGCTACACCTTC
17	TRBV20-1	-	TRBJ2-1	-	CSAPTLQAGHSYNEQFF	TGCAGTGCTCCCACACTCCAAGCAGGCCACTCCTACAATGAGCAGTTCTTC
17	TRBV24-1	TRBD2	TRBJ2-5	few	CATSDPESGGFAETQYF	TGTGCCACCAGTGACCCAGAGAGCGGGGGATTCGCAGAGACCCAGTACTTC
12	TRBV20-1	-	TRBJ2-7	-	CSAHRDSAEQYF	TGCAGTGCCCATAGGGATTCCGCCGAGCAGTACTTC
14	TRBV24-1	-	TRBJ1-2	-	CAPGERDTNYGYTF	TGTGCCCCGGGGGAAAGGGACACTAACTATGGCTACACCTTC
18	TRBV2	TRBD2	TRBJ2-2	-	CASSYGAGGLTGTGELFF	TGTGCCAGCAGTTATGGAGCGGGGGGGCTTACGGGCACCGGGGAGCTGTTTTTT
15	TRBV6-1	-	TRBJ2-1	-	CASSSRKTGYNEQFF	TGTGCCAGCAGCAGTCGTAAGACGGGTTACAATGAGCAGTTCTTC
13	TRBV18	TRBD1	TRBJ2-7	-	CASSPQGAYEQYF	TGTGCCAGCTCACCACAGGGGGCGTACGAGCAGTACTTC
15	TRBV2	-	TRBJ2-5	-	CASSEAGAYQETQYF	TGTGCCAGCAGTGAAGCAGGCGCGTACCAAGAGACCCAGTACTTC
15	TRBV20-1	-	TRBJ2-2	-	CSASFGGGYTGELFF	TGCAGTGCTAGTTTCGGGGGTGGGTACACCGGGGAGCTGTTTTTT
15	TRBV18	TRBD1	TRBJ1-6	-	CASSPMGQGNSPLHF	TGTGCCAGCTCACCAATGGGACAGGGTAATTCACCCCTCCACTTT
14	TRBV21-1	-	TRBJ1-2	-	CASTAGQGNNGYTF	TGTGCCAGCACCGCGGGACAGGGGAACAATGGCTACACCTTC
16	TRBV19	TRBD1	TRBJ1-5	-	CASSIETGKGNQPQHF	TGTGCCAGTAGTATAGAGACAGGGAAGGGCAATCAGCCCCAGCATTTT
14	TRBV4-2	-	TRBJ1-4	-	CASSPGVGNEKLFF	TGTGCCAGCAGCCCGGGAGTAGGTAATGAAAAACTGTTTTTT
15	TRBV19	TRBD1	TRBJ1-2	few	CASSALEQGNYGYTF	TGTGCCAGTAGTGCCCTCGAACAGGGGAACTATGGCTACACCTTC
15	TRBV7-8	TRBD2	TRBJ2-3	-	CASSLARGGTDTQYF	TGTGCCAGCAGCTTAGCGCGGGGGGGCACAGATACGCAGTATTTT
12	TRBV7-8	-	TRBJ1-1	-	CASRKGNTEAFF	TGTGCCAGCAGAAAAGGGAACACTGAAGCTTTCTTT
14	TRBV7-2	TRBD2	TRBJ2-1	-	CASSLGGGYNEQFF	TGTGCCAGCAGCTTGGGGGGGGGCTACAATGAGCAGTTCTTC
11	TRBV10-3	-	TRBJ2-3	-	CAIGYTDTQYF	TGTGCCATCGGATACACAGATACGCAGTATTTT
12	TRBV20-1	TRBD1	TRBJ2-7	-	CSAIETGSEQYF	TGCAGTGCCATTGAGACAGGGAGCGAGCAGTACTTC
13	TRBV20-1	TRBD1	TRBJ2-4	-	CSASGQGANIQYF	TGCAGTGCTAGTGGACAGGGGGCCAACATTCAGTACTTC
12	TRBV19	-	TRBJ1-2	few	CASSQGYRGYTF	TGTGCCAGTAGCCAGGGGTATCGTGGCTACACCTTC
16	TRBV25-1	-	TRBJ1-1	-	CASSEWRGTGNTEAFF	TGTGCCAGCAGTGAATGGAGGGGGACGGGGAACACTGAAGCTTTCTTT
14	TRBV7-7	-	TRBJ2-5	-	CASSPRQGGETQYF	TGTGCCAGCAGCCCCCGACAGGGAGGAGAGACCCAGTACTTC
13	TRBV28	TRBD1	TRBJ1-6	-	CATRRDSHSPLHF	TGTGCCACGCGACGGGACAGTCATTCACCCCTCCACTTT
17	TRBV30	TRBD1	TRBJ1-6	-	CAWSAGTGASHGSPLHF	TGTGCCTGGAGTGCCGGGACAGGGGCCTCGCATGGCTCACCCCTCCACTTT
15	TRBV20-1	-	TRBJ1-2	-	CSARPRGHPNYGYTF	TGCAGTGCTAGACCCCGAGGTCACCCTAACTATGGCTACACCTTC
13	TRBV10-3	-	TRBJ2-3	-	CAIKDHDTDTQYF	TGTGCCATCAAGGACCACGACACAGATACGCAGTATTTT
12	TRBV7-9	-	TRBJ2-7	-	CASSPTTYEQYF	TGTGCCAGCAGCCCCACAACCTACGAGCAGTACTTC
15	TRBV20-1	TRBD1	TRBJ1-1	few	CSALKGQGNVAEAFF	TGCAGTGCTTTGAAAGGACAGGGAAATGTAGCTGAAGCTTTCTTT
14	TRBV7-6	-	TRBJ2-5	-	CASSRDYAQETQYF	TGTGCCAGCAGCCGCGACTATGCCCAAGAGACCCAGTACTTC
15	TRBV30	-	TRBJ1-3	-	CAWSGNRNPGNTIYF	TGTGCCTGGAGTGGGAACAGGAATCCTGGAAACACCATATATTTT
14	TRBV12-3/TRBV12-4	-	TRBJ1-5	-	CASSSDPIDGAQHF	TGTGCCAGCAGTTCTGACCCGATCGATGGGGCCCAGCATTTT
14	TRBV19	-	TRBJ1-2	-	CASSRGGRNYGYTF	TGTGCCAGTAGTCGGGGGGGGCGGAACTATGGCTACACCTTC
15	TRBV6-1	-	TRBJ1-5	-	CASSRSTYSNQPQHF	TGTGCCAGCAGTCGGAGTACCTATAGCAATCAGCCCCAGCATTTT
12	TRBV30	-	TRBJ2-5	-	CAWRGGSETQYF	TGTGCCTGGAGGGGGGGTTCCGAGACCCAGTACTTC
15	TRBV20-1	-	TRBJ2-5	-	CSARDPGREQETQYF	TGCAGTGCTAGAGACCCCGGTAGGGAACAAGAGACCCAGTACTTC
15	TRBV7-9	-	TRBJ1-1	few	CASSLRRQRNTEAFF	TGTGCCAGCAGCTTAAGGCGTCAGCGGAACACTGAAGCTTTCTTT
13	TRBV30	-	TRBJ1-5	-	CAWSEQGSQPQHF	TGTGCCTGGAGTGAACAGGGTAGTCAGCCCCAGCATTTT